These 7 T cell receptor beta chains were sequenced from one sample in a study of cytomegalovirus exposure and HLA in healthy donors. The PCR had 60 Vbeta and 13 Jbeta primers. Some clones are missing from TCRdb's copy, which holds only in-frame ones; the method was immunoSEQ multiplex PCR. The sample includes 200,000 or so clones, 65% to 85% of them seen just once. Source material: PBMCs. The receptor set was obtained from a man in his fifties or sixties in good health and CMV-seronegative.

The chain uses TRBV4-2 and TRBJ1-6; D is uncertain. Germline CDR1 reads LGHNA; CDR2 reads YNFKEQ. Trimming left V 4 bases short and J 10 bases short, with 20 bases between. This CDR3 contains 16 residues. The CDR3 nucleotides are TGTGCCAGCAGCCGTGGGCCCCAGATTCCAACCTCACCCCTCCACTTT. Translation gives CASSRGPQIPTSPLHF.

This sequence joins TRBV27 and TRBJ2-1, with no clear D. V lost 5 bases and J lost 4, with 15 bases in between. The CDR3 totals 15 residues. The germline V gene has CDR1 MNHEY and CDR2 SMNVEV (reference sequence). The CDR3 reads CASSLRNAAYNEQFF. The CDR3 DNA is TGTGCCAGCAGTCTTCGAAATGCGGCATACAATGAGCAGTTCTTC.

This clone occurred a few times. J is TRBJ1-2 and V is TRBV6-1; the D gene is possibly TRBD1 (6 bases). CDR3 length equals 17 residues. Trimming shortened V by 1 base and J by 0 bases, and 15 bases separated the two germline ends. CDR1 is MNHNS, CDR2 SASEGT, per germline. The CDR3 nucleotides read TGTGCCAGCAGTGAAGAAGTCAGGGGAGGGCCTAACTATGGCTACACCTTC. Its translation: CASSEEVRGGPNYGYTF.

The chain has TRBV2 and TRBJ2-2; 9 bases are a match to TRBD2. This CDR3 is built from 15 residues. With V trimmed by 7 bases and J by 6 bases, 9 bases remained unmatched. Germline V CDR1 and CDR2: SNHLY, FYNNEI. The CDR3 nucleotides read TGTGCCAGCATCGAGGGAGTAGCGGGAGCCGGGGAGCTGTTTTTT. Its translation: CASIEGVAGAGELFF.

This clone was seen more than once but under ten times. The chain combines TRBV11-2 with TRBJ2-1; D might be TRBD1 (5 bases). Between the trimmed V and J ends, which lost 1 base and 5 bases, there was a span of 15 bases. The CDR3 contains 16 residues. Per the germline V gene, CDR1 is SGHAT and CDR2 is FQNNGV. This CDR3 reads CASSLVLNQGHNEQFF. Here the CDR3 DNA reads TGTGCCAGCAGCTTAGTCTTGAACCAGGGCCACAATGAGCAGTTCTTC.

The rearrangement links TRBV5-1 to TRBJ2-5, with 8 bases identical to TRBD1. V shed 5 bases and J 4 bases; nucleotides not matched to a gene: 4. Germline CDR1 and CDR2: SGHRS and YFSETQ. This CDR3 contains 13 residues. CDR3 DNA: TGCGCCAGCAGAGGGCAGGGGGCAGAGACCCAGTACTTC. Protein: CASRGQGAETQYF.

This chain links TRBV10-3 with TRBJ1-5; weak D call: TRBD1 (5 bases). Germline V gives CDR1 ENHRY, CDR2 SYGVKD. The CDR3 loop spans 14 amino acids. V shed 4 bases and J shed 7 bases, with 14 bases lying between them. The CDR3: CAISGDSTSQPQHF. CDR3 nucleotide sequence: TGTGCCATCAGTGGTGACAGCACCAGCCAGCCCCAGCATTTT.